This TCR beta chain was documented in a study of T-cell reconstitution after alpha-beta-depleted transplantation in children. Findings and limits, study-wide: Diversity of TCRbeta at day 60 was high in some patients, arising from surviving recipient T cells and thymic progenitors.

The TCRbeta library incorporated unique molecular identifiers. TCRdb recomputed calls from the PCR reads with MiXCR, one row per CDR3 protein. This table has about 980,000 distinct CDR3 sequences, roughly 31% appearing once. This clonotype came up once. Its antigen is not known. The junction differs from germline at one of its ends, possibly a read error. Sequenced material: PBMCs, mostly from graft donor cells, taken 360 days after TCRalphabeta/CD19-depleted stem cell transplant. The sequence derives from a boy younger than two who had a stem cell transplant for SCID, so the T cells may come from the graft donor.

The CDR3 nucleotides read TGTGCCAGCGGTTATAGAGGGGGGAATGAAAAACTGTTTTTT. This encodes CASGYRGGNEKLFF. V usage is TRBV6-5 and J usage is TRBJ1-4, with D tentatively TRBD1 (6 bases). CDR1 is MNHEY and CDR2 is SVGAGI in the germline V gene. The CDR3 totals 14 residues.